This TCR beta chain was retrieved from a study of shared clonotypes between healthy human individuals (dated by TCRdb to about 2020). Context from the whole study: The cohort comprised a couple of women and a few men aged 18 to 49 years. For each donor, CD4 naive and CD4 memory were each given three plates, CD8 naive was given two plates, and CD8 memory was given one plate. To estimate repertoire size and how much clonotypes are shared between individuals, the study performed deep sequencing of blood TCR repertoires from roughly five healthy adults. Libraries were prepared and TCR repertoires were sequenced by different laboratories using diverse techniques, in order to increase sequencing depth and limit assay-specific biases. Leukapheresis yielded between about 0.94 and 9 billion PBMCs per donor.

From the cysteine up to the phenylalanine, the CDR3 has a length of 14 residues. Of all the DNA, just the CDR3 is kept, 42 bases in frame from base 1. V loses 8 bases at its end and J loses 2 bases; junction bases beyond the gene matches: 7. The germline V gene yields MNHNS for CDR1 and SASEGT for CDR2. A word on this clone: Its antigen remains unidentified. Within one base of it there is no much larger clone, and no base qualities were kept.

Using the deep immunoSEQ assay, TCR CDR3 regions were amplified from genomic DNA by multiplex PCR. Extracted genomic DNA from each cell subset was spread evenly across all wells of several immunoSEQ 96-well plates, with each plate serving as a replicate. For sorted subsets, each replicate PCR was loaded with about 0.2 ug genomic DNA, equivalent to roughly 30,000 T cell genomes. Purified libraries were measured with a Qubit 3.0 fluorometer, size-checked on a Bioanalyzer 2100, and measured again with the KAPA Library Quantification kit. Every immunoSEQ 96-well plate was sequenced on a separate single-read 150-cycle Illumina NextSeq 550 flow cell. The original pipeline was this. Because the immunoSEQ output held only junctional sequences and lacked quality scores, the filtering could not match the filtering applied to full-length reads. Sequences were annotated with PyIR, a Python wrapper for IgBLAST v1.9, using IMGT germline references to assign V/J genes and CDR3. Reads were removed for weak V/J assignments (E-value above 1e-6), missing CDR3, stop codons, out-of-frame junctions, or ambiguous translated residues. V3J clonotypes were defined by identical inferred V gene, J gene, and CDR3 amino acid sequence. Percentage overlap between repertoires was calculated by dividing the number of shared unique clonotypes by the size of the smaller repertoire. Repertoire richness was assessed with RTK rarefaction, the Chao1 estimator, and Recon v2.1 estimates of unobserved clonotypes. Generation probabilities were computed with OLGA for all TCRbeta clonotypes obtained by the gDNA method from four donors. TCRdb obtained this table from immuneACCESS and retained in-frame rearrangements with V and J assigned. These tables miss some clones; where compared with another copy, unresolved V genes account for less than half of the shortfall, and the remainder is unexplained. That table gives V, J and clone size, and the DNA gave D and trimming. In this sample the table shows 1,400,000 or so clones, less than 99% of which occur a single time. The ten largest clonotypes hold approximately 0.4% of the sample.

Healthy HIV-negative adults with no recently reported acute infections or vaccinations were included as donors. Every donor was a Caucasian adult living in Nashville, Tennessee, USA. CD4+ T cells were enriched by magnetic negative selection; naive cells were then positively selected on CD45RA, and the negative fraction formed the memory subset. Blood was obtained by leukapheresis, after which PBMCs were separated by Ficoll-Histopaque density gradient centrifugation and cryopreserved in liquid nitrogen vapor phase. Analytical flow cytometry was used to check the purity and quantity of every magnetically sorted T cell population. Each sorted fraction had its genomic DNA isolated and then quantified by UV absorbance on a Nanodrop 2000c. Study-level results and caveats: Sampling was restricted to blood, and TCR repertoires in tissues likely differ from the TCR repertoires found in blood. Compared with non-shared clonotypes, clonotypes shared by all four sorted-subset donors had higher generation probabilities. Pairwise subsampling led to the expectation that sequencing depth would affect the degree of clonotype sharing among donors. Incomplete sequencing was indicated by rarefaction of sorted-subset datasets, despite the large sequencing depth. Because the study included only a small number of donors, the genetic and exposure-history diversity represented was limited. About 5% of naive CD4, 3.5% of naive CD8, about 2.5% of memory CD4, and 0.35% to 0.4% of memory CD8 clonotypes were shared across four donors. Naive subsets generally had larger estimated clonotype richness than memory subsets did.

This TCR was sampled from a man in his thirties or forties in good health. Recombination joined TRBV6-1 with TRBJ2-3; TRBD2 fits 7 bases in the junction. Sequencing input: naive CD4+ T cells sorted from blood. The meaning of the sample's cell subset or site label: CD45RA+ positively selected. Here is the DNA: TGTGCCAGCCCAGCGGGACCCTCCACAGATACGCAGTATTTT. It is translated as CASPAGPSTDTQYF.